This passage covers 28 T cell receptor beta chains from one sample sequenced in a study of blood T cell repertoires in COVID-19. The repertoire was sequenced with immunoSEQ multiplex PCR; TCRdb's copy has only in-frame clones and lacks some. In the table there are about 210,000 clones, 90% of which are singletons. The sequenced sample consisted of PBMCs or T cells enriched from blood (not recorded which). Receptors originate from a man under 40 who had recovered from COVID-19.

The sample holds one count of this clone. The chain joins TRBV5-4 to TRBJ2-1, with 7 bases lining up with TRBD2. Per the germline V gene, CDR1 is SGHNT and CDR2 is YYREEE (reference sequence). CDR3 length: 16 amino acids. Trimming removed 4 bases from V and 6 bases from J; junction bases left unmatched: 13. CDR3 nucleotide sequence: TGTGCCAGCAGCATTGCTGCGTCTAGCGGACTCAATGAGCAGTTCTTC. Amino acids: CASSIAASSGLNEQFF.

This clone was counted only a few times. This chain links TRBV6-6 with TRBJ2-7; 7 nucleotides align to TRBD1. The CDR3 is 14 amino acids. Germline lookup yields CDR1 MNHNY and CDR2 SVGAGI (reference sequence). Trimming took 2 bases from V and 3 from J; bases not matched to a gene: 4. As DNA, the CDR3 is TGTGCCAGCAGTTACCAGGGGGTGGGCTACGAGCAGTACTTC. Amino acid sequence: CASSYQGVGYEQYF.

The V gene is TRBV6-6, the J gene TRBJ1-1; 11 nucleotides match TRBD1. With 6 bases clipped from V and 4 bases from J, the junction kept 7 bases outside the gene matches. Germline CDR1 reads MNHNY; CDR2 reads SVGAGI (reference sequence). The CDR3 has 15 residues. This CDR3 is CASRDRGRLGTEAFF. CDR3 nucleotide sequence: TGTGCCAGCAGGGACAGGGGGCGTTTGGGCACTGAAGCTTTCTTT.

The V and J genes are TRBV28 and TRBJ2-1; no firm D call. The CDR3 is 13 residues long. CDR1 and CDR2 (germline): MDHEN, SYDVKM. V shed 4 bases and J shed 10 bases, with 14 bases lying between them. The CDR3 loop is CASSSGDGLEQFF. As DNA, the CDR3 is TGTGCCAGCAGTTCCGGAGACGGGTTAGAGCAGTTCTTC.

This sequence joins TRBV28 and TRBJ1-5; D is perhaps TRBD1 (6 bases). Germline lookup yields CDR1 MDHEN and CDR2 SYDVKM. Trimming left V 5 bases short and J 7 bases short, with 18 bases between. The CDR3 runs to 15 residues. The CDR3 DNA follows: TGTGCCAGCAGTCGCTTGGGGGGGGGCCCCCAGCCCCAGCATTTT. It translates to CASSRLGGGPQPQHF.

The chain uses TRBV6-5 and TRBJ1-2; no firm D call. CDR3 size: 15 residues. V was pared by 0 bases and J by 2 bases, with 10 bases between. From germline, CDR1 is MNHEY and CDR2 SVGAGI. The CDR3 loop is CASSYSAAKNYGYTF. The CDR3, as DNA: TGTGCCAGCAGTTACTCGGCAGCGAAGAACTATGGCTACACCTTC.

The gene calls are TRBV2 and TRBJ2-1; 8 bases match TRBD2. Trimming took 4 bases from V and 2 from J; bases not matched to a gene: 4. The CDR3 covers 15 residues. Germline CDR1 is SNHLY and CDR2 is FYNNEI. CDR3 loop: CASSGGGSAYNEQFF. CDR3 nucleotides: TGTGCCAGCAGTGGCGGGGGGAGTGCCTACAATGAGCAGTTCTTC. Filled out from reference TRBV2 and TRBJ2-1, the complete variable domain reads EPEVTQTPSHQVTQMGQEVILRCVPISNHLYFYWYRQILGQKVEFLVSFYNNEISEKSEIFDDQFSVERPDGSNFTLKIRSTKLEDSAMYFCASSGGGSAYNEQFFGPGTRLTVL.

The rearrangement uses TRBV19 and TRBJ2-7, with TRBD2 identical over 16 bases. This CDR3 contains 18 residues. CDR1 is LNHDA and CDR2 is SQIVND in the germline V gene (reference sequence). Germline trimming cut 2 bases from V and 1 base from J; bases unmatched to any gene: 5. In DNA, the CDR3 is TGTGCCAGTAGTATAACGGGACTAGCGGGGGGGCCGTCCTACGAGCAGTACTTC. This sequence encodes CASSITGLAGGPSYEQYF.

The gene calls are TRBV6-2 or TRBV6-3 and TRBJ2-1; 8 bases are a match to TRBD2. Losses at the gene ends were 2 bases for V and 8 bases for J; bases not matched to a gene: 8. Germline-derived CDR1 and CDR2 are MNHEY and SVGEGT. CDR3 length equals 15 residues. CDR3 amino acids: CASSYLSGVSDEQFF. As DNA, the CDR3 is TGTGCCAGCAGTTACCTTAGCGGGGTGAGCGATGAGCAGTTCTTC.

V gene TRBV29-1 combines with J gene TRBJ2-1, with D maybe TRBD2 (5 bases). Germline loops: CDR1 SQVTM, CDR2 ANQGSEA. The V and J ends lost 1 base and 7 bases respectively, with 11 bases between them. CDR3 size: 13 residues. The DNA for the CDR3 is TGCAGCGTTGAAGCGGGATCGGGTAATGAGCAGTTCTTC. Translation gives CSVEAGSGNEQFF.

The chain uses TRBV28 and TRBJ2-2; D remains ambiguous. The CDR3 is 15 residues long. Germline-derived CDR1 and CDR2 are MDHEN and SYDVKM. Trimming cost V 7 bases and J 0 bases, with 12 bases left between them. The CDR3 sequence is CASNPQLSNTGELFF. The CDR3 DNA is TGTGCCAGCAACCCCCAACTGTCGAACACCGGGGAGCTGTTTTTT.

The gene calls are TRBV14 and TRBJ2-1, with 10 bases lining up with TRBD2. The V and J ends lost 2 bases and 8 bases, in that order; junction bases with no gene match: 9. Germline assignment: CDR1 SGHDN and CDR2 FVKESK. This CDR3 has 16 amino acids. DNA for the CDR3: TGTGCCAGCAGCCAAATAGCGGGGGGCCTAGACGATGAGCAGTTCTTC. Its translation is CASSQIAGGLDDEQFF. The full variable domain, rest sourced from reference TRBV14 and TRBJ2-1, is EAGVTQFPSHSVIEKGQTVTLRCDPISGHDNLYWYRRVMGKEIKFLLHFVKESKQDESGMPNNRFLAERTGGTYSTLKVQPAELEDSGVYFCASSQIAGGLDDEQFFGPGTRLTVL.

The CDR3 loop reads CATSDPGTGSYEQYF. CDR3 bases: TGTGCCACCAGTGACCCCGGGACAGGCTCCTACGAGCAGTACTTC. The chain has TRBV24-1 and TRBJ2-7; 8 bases are a match to TRBD1. The CDR3 extends over 15 amino acids. Germline V gives CDR1 KGHDR, CDR2 SFDVKD. V gave up 4 bases and J gave up 0 bases; unmatched junction bases: 4.

The chain joins TRBV28 to TRBJ1-5; D not certain. From germline, CDR1 is MDHEN and CDR2 SYDVKM. This CDR3 has 13 residues. V was shortened by 3 bases and J by 3 bases, with 6 bases between the two germline ends. The CDR3 loop is CASSFSNNQPQHF. The CDR3 coding sequence is TGTGCCAGCAGTTTCAGTAACAATCAGCCCCAGCATTTT. The entire variable domain, with the rest obtained from reference TRBV28 and TRBJ1-5, is as follows: DVKVTQSSRYLVKRTGEKVFLECVQDMDHENMFWYRQDPGLGLRLIYFSYDVKMKEKGDIPEGYSVSREKKERFSLILESASTNQTSMYLCASSFSNNQPQHFGDGTRLSIL.

Comment on this clone: Other nucleotide sequences in the sample specify the same CDR3. The chain uses TRBV2 and TRBJ1-5, with 8 bases identical to TRBD1. Germline V CDR1 and CDR2: SNHLY, FYNNEI. This CDR3 has 15 residues. The V segment lost 3 bases and the J segment 0 bases; nucleotides outside the gene matches: 1. CDR3 in amino acids: CASSEGQVSNQPQHF. DNA of the CDR3: TGTGCCAGCAGTGAGGGACAGGTTAGCAATCAGCCCCAGCATTTT.

The V gene is TRBV6-5, the J gene TRBJ1-5; 8 nucleotides line up with TRBD1. CDR1 is MNHEY and CDR2 is SVGAGI in the germline V gene. This CDR3 comprises 12 residues. After removal of 8 bases from V and 5 bases from J, the junction contained 2 bases not matched to a gene. CDR3: CASGQGHQPQHF. As DNA, the CDR3 is TGTGCCAGCGGACAGGGTCATCAGCCCCAGCATTTT.

The chain joins TRBV11-2 to TRBJ2-5; 8 nucleotides line up with TRBD2. This CDR3 is 16 amino acids long. Germline CDR1 reads SGHAT; CDR2 reads FQNNGV. Losses at the gene ends were 0 bases for V and 1 base for J; bases not matched to a gene: 4. The CDR3 nucleotides read TGTGCCAGCAGCTTAGACTTGCGGGGGGCCCAAGAGACCCAGTACTTC. Amino acid sequence: CASSLDLRGAQETQYF. Full variable domain (remainder filled in from reference TRBV11-2 and TRBJ2-5): EAGVAQSPRYKIIEKRQSVAFWCNPISGHATLYWYQQILGQGPKLLIQFQNNGVVDDSQLPKDRFSAERLKGVDSTLKIQPAKLEDSAVYLCASSLDLRGAQETQYFGPGTRLLVL.

V gene TRBV10-1 combines with J gene TRBJ2-1, with TRBD2 identical over 14 bases. Germline V gene lookup returns CDR1 WNHNN and CDR2 SYGVQD (reference sequence). The V gene end was trimmed by 5 bases and the J gene end by 6 bases; junction bases not matched to a gene: 30. This CDR3 has 24 residues. As DNA, the CDR3 is TGCGCCAGCAGTTCCCAATTAGGGACAGGGGGCAAGGGACTAGCGGGAGTATCCCTCAATGAGCAGTTCTTC. Translation: CASSSQLGTGGKGLAGVSLNEQFF.

The chain couples TRBV12-3 or TRBV12-4 to TRBJ1-2; D gene unclear. The V gene lost 5 bases and the J gene lost 2 bases, with 9 bases spanning the gap. The CDR3 totals 13 residues. The CDR3 spells CASSLPQNYGYTF. CDR3 coding DNA: TGTGCCAGCAGTCTTCCACAAAACTATGGCTACACCTTC.

This chain connects TRBV7-9 to TRBJ2-1, with D possibly TRBD2 on 6 matching bases. The germline V and J ends were trimmed by 8 bases and 0 bases, with 11 bases remaining between them. The CDR3 loop spans 14 amino acids. The germline V gene has CDR1 SEHNR and CDR2 FQNEAQ (reference sequence). This CDR3 reads CASRDSNSYNEQFF. DNA of the CDR3: TGTGCCAGCCGGGACTCAAACTCCTACAATGAGCAGTTCTTC.

CDR3 nucleotides: TGTGCCAGCAGCTTGCGGCCGGGACAGGGGTCTGGAAACACCATATATTTT. It specifies CASSLRPGQGSGNTIYF. This chain links TRBV5-6 with TRBJ1-3; 10 bases agree with TRBD1. The CDR3 length is 17 residues. CDR1 SGHDT and CDR2 YYEEEE come from the germline V gene. The V gene end was trimmed by 1 base and the J gene end by 1 base; junction bases not matched to a gene: 5.

The chain employs TRBV7-2 and TRBJ1-2, with D possibly TRBD1 on 5 matching bases. The germline gives CDR1 SGHTA, CDR2 FQGNSA. This CDR3 contains 16 residues. V was shortened by 2 bases and J by 7 bases, with 20 bases between the two germline ends. The CDR3 sequence is CASSLRGGGPLFGYTF. Here the CDR3 DNA reads TGTGCCAGCAGCTTACGGGGCGGGGGTCCTCTATTTGGCTACACCTTC.

The table lists this clone with a count of one. This chain uses TRBV4-3 with TRBJ2-1; D is undetermined. The CDR3 loop spans 16 amino acids. CDR1 and CDR2 from the germline V gene are LGHNA and YSLEER. Trimming stripped 0 bases from V and 6 bases from J, with 15 bases between. For the CDR3, the DNA is TGCGCCAGCAGCCAAGATGAGTATAATGGTTTCAATGAGCAGTTCTTC. Translation: CASSQDEYNGFNEQFF.

The genes are TRBV7-8 and TRBJ2-5; 7 bases agree with TRBD2. Trimming took 3 bases from V and 5 from J; bases not matched to a gene: 12. The germline CDR1 and CDR2 sequences are SGHVS and FQNEAQ. CDR3 length: 16 residues. The CDR3 here is CASSFAGAGSGETQYF. The DNA for the CDR3 is TGTGCCAGCAGCTTCGCGGGAGCGGGGAGTGGGGAGACCCAGTACTTC. The full variable domain, in which reference TRBV7-8 and TRBJ2-5 provide the parts outside the CDR3, is GAGVSQSPRYKVAKRGQDVALRCDPISGHVSLFWYQQALGQGPEFLTYFQNEAQLDKSGLPSDRFFAERPEGSVSTLKIQRTQQEDSAVYLCASSFAGAGSGETQYFGPGTRLLVL.

V gene TRBV18 combines with J gene TRBJ2-3; D possibly corresponds to TRBD1 (6 bases). Looked up from germline, CDR1 is KGHSH and CDR2 is LQKENI. CDR3 size: 14 residues. Trimming took 2 bases from V and 3 from J, leaving 9 bases between them. CDR3 sequence: CASSPAGTTDTQYF. The CDR3 region has the DNA TGTGCCAGCTCACCAGCAGGGACAACAGATACGCAGTATTTT.

A few counts support this clone. The genes are TRBV7-8 and TRBJ2-7; 9 nucleotides agree with TRBD1. The V and J ends lost 3 bases and 2 bases, in that order; junction bases with no gene match: 5. Germline loops: CDR1 SGHVS, CDR2 FQNEAQ. This CDR3 has 15 amino acids. Written as DNA, the CDR3 is TGTGCCAGCAGCTTCAACAGGGGGCCCACCTACGAGCAGTACTTC. It specifies CASSFNRGPTYEQYF.

This clone was recorded only once. This chain links TRBV4-3 with TRBJ1-4; the D is unclear. The germline gives CDR1 LGHNA, CDR2 YSLEER. Trimming took off 0 bases at V and 6 bases at J, with 11 bases between the two ends. The CDR3 loop spans 15 amino acids. CDR3 bases: TGCGCCAGCAGCCAAGACGCCGGGAAGCATGAAAAACTGTTTTTT. It is translated as CASSQDAGKHEKLFF.

The J gene is TRBJ2-1, the V gene TRBV5-4; D might be TRBD1 (6 bases). The CDR3 has 14 amino acids. CDR1 SGHNT and CDR2 YYREEE come from the germline V gene (reference sequence). Trimming cost V 4 bases and J 6 bases, with 14 bases left between them. The chain's CDR3 is CASSPSTGVNEQFF. The CDR3 DNA sequence: TGTGCCAGCAGCCCCTCGACAGGCGTCAATGAGCAGTTCTTC.